These 29 T cell receptor beta chains share one sample of origin, sequenced in a study of shared clonotypes between healthy human individuals. Data came from immunoSEQ multiplex PCR; TCRdb stores just in-frame clones and leaves some out. The sample holds about 2.1 million clones, roughly 93% seen once. CD45RO-negative, CCR7-positively selected cells formed the naive CD8 fraction, excluding terminally differentiated effector memory CD45RA+ cells. The sample consisted of naive CD8+ T cells from PBMCs. These receptors all come from a man younger than 35 in good health. Some clones in this sample may be carry-over from other donors' samples.

This clone has just one count. The chain joins TRBV15 to TRBJ2-3, with D possibly called TRBD1 or TRBD2 (5 bases each). This CDR3 comprises 13 residues. Trimming left V 9 bases short and J 4 bases short, with 14 bases between. CDR1 LNHNV and CDR2 YYDKDF come from the germline V gene (reference sequence). DNA of the CDR3: TGTGCCACGAGGAGAGGGGAGCCAGATACGCAGTATTTT. This translates into CATRRGEPDTQYF.

The V and J genes are TRBV4-1 and TRBJ2-1, with TRBD1 as a possible D gene (5 bases). Trimming removed 2 bases from V and 4 bases from J, with 12 bases in between. CDR1 and CDR2 (germline): MGHRA, YSYEKL. The CDR3 runs to 15 residues. Written as DNA, the CDR3 is TGCGCCAGCAGCCAAAAGGGGCAGAGTTACAATGAGCAGTTCTTC. Translated: CASSQKGQSYNEQFF.

The V gene is TRBV7-2, the J gene TRBJ2-5, with D possibly matching TRBD2 (6 bases). With 5 bases removed from V and 5 bases from J, the gap between germline ends came to 15 bases. The CDR3 contains 14 residues. Per germline, CDR1 SGHTA and CDR2 FQGNSA. CDR3 sequence (DNA): TGTGCCAGCAGCCGGGGACTTGGAGGCGAGACCCAGTACTTC. Residues: CASSRGLGGETQYF.

A remark on this clone: Different DNA sequences within this sample yield the same CDR3. The chain carries TRBV29-1 and TRBJ1-2; 7 bases are shared with TRBD1. The CDR3 runs to 10 residues. V was pared by 6 bases and J by 8 bases, with 3 bases of the junction left unmatched. CDR1 is SQVTM and CDR2 is ANQGSEA in the germline V gene. CDR3 in amino acids: CSVGGDGYTF. In nucleotides, the CDR3 is TGCAGCGTAGGGGGCGACGGCTACACCTTC.

The chain couples TRBV7-9 to TRBJ2-3; 10 nucleotides line up with TRBD2. Germline assignment: CDR1 SEHNR and CDR2 FQNEAQ (reference sequence). With V trimmed by 5 bases and J by 0 bases, 11 bases remained unmatched. This CDR3 spans 18 amino acids. The CDR3 coding sequence is TGTGCCAGCAGCCCAACTAGCGGGACCCGTACTAGCACAGATACGCAGTATTTT. It translates to CASSPTSGTRTSTDTQYF.

The rearrangement uses TRBV7-6 and TRBJ2-1, with 8 bases identical to TRBD2. The CDR3 loop spans 16 amino acids. Germline V gene data show CDR1 as SGHVS and CDR2 as FNYEAQ. J lost 8 bases, V lost 2 bases, and 11 bases had no gene match. The CDR3 region has the DNA TGTGCCAGCAGCTTACCGATAGCGGGGCAGGACTATGAGCAGTTCTTC. Its translation is CASSLPIAGQDYEQFF.

As for this clone: Other DNA sequences in the sample encode the same CDR3. V gene TRBV28 combines with J gene TRBJ2-3; D gene unclear. The CDR3 is 12 residues long. The germline V gene has CDR1 MDHEN and CDR2 SYDVKM. V dropped 5 bases and J dropped 6 bases, with 9 bases sitting between them. CDR3 DNA sequence: TGTGCCAGCAGTCCCCATTTGGATACGCAGTATTTT. It yields the protein CASSPHLDTQYF.

The chain links TRBV27 to TRBJ2-2; no clear D gene. CDR3 size: 13 residues. Trimming took 5 bases from V and 3 from J, leaving 7 bases between them. The germline V gene has CDR1 MNHEY and CDR2 SMNVEV (reference sequence). CDR3 sequence reads: CASSPLHTGELFF. The CDR3 coding sequence is TGTGCCAGCAGTCCCCTTCACACCGGGGAGCTGTTTTTT.

The chain has TRBV28 and TRBJ2-1; 8 bases align to TRBD2. The CDR3 runs 18 residues. From germline, CDR1 is MDHEN and CDR2 SYDVKM. V lost 9 bases to trimming and J lost 3 bases; unmatched junction nucleotides: 19. The CDR3 DNA follows: TGTGCCAGTAGGGGGACCCGTAGCGGGACCTACGACTACAATGAGCAGTTCTTC. It translates to CASRGTRSGTYDYNEQFF.

This chain connects TRBV4-3 to TRBJ2-1; D might be TRBD2 (6 bases). Germline V gene sequence: CDR1 LGHNA, CDR2 YSLEER. V gave up 4 bases and J gave up 8 bases, with 15 bases separating them. This CDR3 has 14 residues. CDR3 coding DNA: TGCGCCAGCAGCCCTGGCAGGCGGGATGATGAGCAGTTCTTC. It encodes CASSPGRRDDEQFF.

This clone is a singleton in its sample. CDR3 loop: CASSVGGGYEQYF. CDR3 DNA: TGCGCCAGCAGTGTAGGGGGAGGCTACGAGCAGTACTTC. The chain has TRBV10-2 and TRBJ2-7, with D possibly being TRBD1 or TRBD2 (6 bases each). This CDR3 contains 13 residues. The germline V gene encodes CDR1 WSHSY and CDR2 SAAADI. Trimming cost V 4 bases and J 3 bases, with 10 bases left between them.

This clone has a single count. The genes are TRBV9 and TRBJ2-7; either TRBD1 or TRBD2 may fit D (5 bases each). In germline, CDR1 is SGDLS, CDR2 YYNGEE. The CDR3 is 17 residues long. V gave up 0 bases and J gave up 3 bases, with 19 bases separating them. The CDR3: CASSVGSPVGGNYEQYF. The CDR3, as DNA: TGTGCCAGCAGCGTAGGGTCCCCCGTTGGGGGTAACTACGAGCAGTACTTC. The complete variable domain, with remaining parts taken from reference TRBV9 and TRBJ2-7, reads DSGVTQTPKHLITATGQRVTLRCSPRSGDLSVYWYQQSLDQGLQFLIQYYNGEERAKGNILERFSAQQFPDLHSELNLSSLELGDSALYFCASSVGSPVGGNYEQYFGPGTRLTVT.

The V and J genes are TRBV7-8 and TRBJ2-3; 10 nucleotides align to TRBD2. Germline CDR1 and CDR2: SGHVS and FQNEAQ. This CDR3 spans 16 amino acids. V was pared by 3 bases and J by 3 bases, with 6 bases of the junction left unmatched. The CDR3 here is CASSFEPSGRTDTQYF. Here the CDR3 DNA reads TGTGCCAGCAGCTTCGAACCTAGCGGGAGAACAGATACGCAGTATTTT.

On this clone itself: At the DNA level, this CDR3 is encoded by other sequences in the same sample as well. The chain combines TRBV28 with TRBJ2-7, with 9 nucleotides matching TRBD1. Losses at the gene ends were 6 bases for V and 4 bases for J; bases not matched to a gene: 7. The germline gives CDR1 MDHEN, CDR2 SYDVKM. The CDR3 runs 14 residues. The CDR3: CASRRQGDGYEQYF. Here the CDR3 DNA reads TGTGCCAGCAGGCGACAGGGGGATGGGTACGAGCAGTACTTC.

The J gene is TRBJ2-7, the V gene TRBV7-8, with D possibly matching TRBD2 (6 bases). Trimming took 2 bases from V and 5 from J, leaving 13 bases between them. CDR3 length equals 14 residues. The germline CDR1 and CDR2 sequences are SGHVS and FQNEAQ. CDR3 sequence reads: CASSLSEGVHEQYF. CDR3 bases: TGTGCCAGCAGCTTATCGGAGGGAGTCCACGAGCAGTACTTC.

The V call is TRBV7-9, the J call TRBJ1-1; 8 bases map to TRBD1. From germline, CDR1 is SEHNR and CDR2 FQNEAQ (reference sequence). The V gene end was trimmed by 5 bases and the J gene end by 5 bases; junction bases not matched to a gene: 4. The CDR3 is made up of 13 amino acids. CDR3 DNA sequence: TGTGCCAGCAGCGCGACAGGGGTTACTGAAGCTTTCTTT. Translating gives CASSATGVTEAFF.

The gene calls are TRBV6-1 and TRBJ1-5, with 9 nucleotides matching TRBD1. This CDR3 spans 14 amino acids. Germline CDR1 reads MNHNS; CDR2 reads SASEGT. V dropped 6 bases and J dropped 3; count of bases not matched to a gene: 3. Here the CDR3 reads CASSGQGYNQPQHF. The CDR3 nucleotides read TGTGCCAGCAGCGGACAGGGGTACAATCAGCCCCAGCATTTT.

The chain joins TRBV2 to TRBJ2-5; 8 bases line up with TRBD2. CDR1 is SNHLY and CDR2 is FYNNEI in the germline V gene. V shed 6 bases and J 0 bases; nucleotides not matched to a gene: 12. The CDR3 is 17 amino acids. CDR3 in DNA: TGTGCCAGCAGAGATCCTGGGACTAGGAAAAACCAAGAGACCCAGTACTTC. It translates to CASRDPGTRKNQETQYF. Filled out from reference TRBV2 and TRBJ2-5, the complete variable domain reads EPEVTQTPSHQVTQMGQEVILRCVPISNHLYFYWYRQILGQKVEFLVSFYNNEISEKSEIFDDQFSVERPDGSNFTLKIRSTKLEDSAMYFCASRDPGTRKNQETQYFGPGTRLLVL.

In the case of this clone: In the same sample, other DNA sequences code for this CDR3. The CDR3 DNA reads TGTGCCAGCAGCGTAGATCCCGGCTGGGAGACCCAGTACTTC. Residues: CASSVDPGWETQYF. The chain is built from TRBV9 and TRBJ2-5; the D is unclear. This CDR3 is 14 amino acids long. The germline V gene has CDR1 SGDLS and CDR2 YYNGEE. V lost 0 bases and J lost 5, with 11 bases in between.

Points on this clone: The sample has other DNA sequences that encode this CDR3 too. The chain is built from TRBV9 and TRBJ2-3; D is possibly TRBD1 or TRBD2 (5 bases each). This CDR3 region has 15 residues. Trimming removed 0 bases at V and 3 bases at J, with 11 bases between. Per the germline V gene, CDR1 is SGDLS and CDR2 is YYNGEE. Written as DNA, the CDR3 is TGTGCCAGCAGCGTAGTGGGGGAGAGGACAGATACGCAGTATTTT. It encodes CASSVVGERTDTQYF. Full variable domain (remainder filled in from reference TRBV9 and TRBJ2-3): DSGVTQTPKHLITATGQRVTLRCSPRSGDLSVYWYQQSLDQGLQFLIQYYNGEERAKGNILERFSAQQFPDLHSELNLSSLELGDSALYFCASSVVGERTDTQYFGPGTRLTVL.

The V call is TRBV5-1, the J call TRBJ2-2; D is uncertain. The V end was cut by 1 base, the J end by 6 bases, with 10 bases between. The CDR3 totals 14 residues. Germline CDR1 SGHRS, CDR2 YFSETQ. CDR3 protein: CASSLWLASGELFF. The CDR3 DNA reads TGCGCCAGCAGCTTGTGGCTGGCCTCCGGGGAGCTGTTTTTT.

The CDR3 loop is CASSLGSSSYNEQFF. The DNA of the CDR3 is TGTGCCAGCAGCTTGGGATCGAGCTCCTACAATGAGCAGTTCTTC. The V gene is TRBV7-7, the J gene TRBJ2-1, with unresolved D. CDR3 length equals 15 residues. Trimming cost V 3 bases and J 0 bases, with 9 bases left between them. The germline V gene encodes CDR1 SSHAT and CDR2 FNYEAQ (reference sequence).

The chain carries TRBV29-1 and TRBJ2-7; the D is unclear. The length of the CDR3 is 13 residues. Trimming took 7 bases from V and 3 from J, leaving 16 bases between them. CDR1 and CDR2 (germline): SQVTM, ANQGSEA. CDR3 DNA sequence: TGCAGCGCCAGACCCCCGCCGAGCTACGAGCAGTACTTC. Translating it yields CSARPPPSYEQYF.

This clone came up once. This chain links TRBV28 with TRBJ2-2; TRBD2 agrees at 14 bases. CDR1 is MDHEN, CDR2 SYDVKM, per germline. This CDR3 contains 22 residues. Trimming at V came to 7 bases and at J to 3 bases, leaving 22 bases not matched to a gene. The DNA for the CDR3 is TGTGCCAGCACTCCCTTTGGGTTAGCCGGGACTAGCGGGAGTGTGGACACCGGGGAGCTGTTTTTT. Translated, it gives CASTPFGLAGTSGSVDTGELFF.

This chain connects TRBV27 to TRBJ2-7; 8 positions match TRBD2. V trimming: 6 bases; J trimming: 6 bases; junction bases outside the gene matches: 7. The CDR3 sequence is 13 residues long. Germline V lookup: CDR1 MNHEY, CDR2 SMNVEV (reference sequence). The CDR3 region is CASRIPGLGEQYF. The DNA of the CDR3 is TGTGCCAGCAGGATTCCGGGACTAGGCGAGCAGTACTTC.

This chain uses TRBV27 with TRBJ2-2, with TRBD1 identical over 11 bases. J was trimmed by 5 bases and V by 7 bases; bases with no gene match: 24. Germline V gene data show CDR1 as MNHEY and CDR2 as SMNVEV (reference sequence). The CDR3 is made up of 21 amino acids. The CDR3 spells CASTTKQGQGAYNLVTGELFF. CDR3 in DNA: TGTGCCAGCACCACCAAACAAGGACAGGGGGCATATAACCTTGTGACCGGGGAGCTGTTTTTT.

V is TRBV10-3 and J is TRBJ2-1; 7 nucleotides align to TRBD2. Per the germline V gene, CDR1 is ENHRY and CDR2 is SYGVKD. Trimming removed 2 bases from V and 3 bases from J; junction bases left unmatched: 7. The CDR3 sequence is 16 residues long. Here the CDR3 DNA reads TGTGCCATCAGTGAGCCAGGACTAGACCTCTACAATGAGCAGTTCTTC. Translated, it gives CAISEPGLDLYNEQFF.

The chain combines TRBV6-5 with TRBJ1-3; D uncertain. V was clipped by 5 bases and J by 4 bases, with 12 bases between them. Looked up from germline, CDR1 is MNHEY and CDR2 is SVGAGI. This CDR3 is built from 14 residues. The CDR3 protein is CASSETGSGNTIYF. The CDR3 DNA reads as TGTGCCAGCAGTGAAACCGGGTCAGGAAACACCATATATTTT.

As to this clone: The sample carries other DNA sequences with the same CDR3. The chain employs TRBV7-8 and TRBJ2-2, with a possible D match to TRBD1 (6 bases). From germline, CDR1 is SGHVS and CDR2 FQNEAQ. V was clipped by 1 base and J by 4 bases, with 10 bases between them. The CDR3 is 15 amino acids. CDR3 in DNA: TGTGCCAGCAGCTTAGTACGAGGGGGCACCGGGGAGCTGTTTTTT. It yields the protein CASSLVRGGTGELFF.